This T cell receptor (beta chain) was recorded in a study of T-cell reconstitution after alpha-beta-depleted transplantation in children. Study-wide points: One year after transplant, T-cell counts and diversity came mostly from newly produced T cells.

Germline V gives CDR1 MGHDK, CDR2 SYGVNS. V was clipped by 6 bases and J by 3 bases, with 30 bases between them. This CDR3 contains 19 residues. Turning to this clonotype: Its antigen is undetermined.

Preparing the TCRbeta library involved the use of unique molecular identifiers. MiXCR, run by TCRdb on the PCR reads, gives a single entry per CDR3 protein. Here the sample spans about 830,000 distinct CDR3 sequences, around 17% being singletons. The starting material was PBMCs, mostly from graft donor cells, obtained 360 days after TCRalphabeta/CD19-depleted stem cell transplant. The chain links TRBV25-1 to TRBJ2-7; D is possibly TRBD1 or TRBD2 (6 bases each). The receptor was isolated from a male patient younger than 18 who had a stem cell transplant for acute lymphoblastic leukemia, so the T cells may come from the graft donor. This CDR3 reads CASRPTGWYQGGPYYEQYF. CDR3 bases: TGTGCCAGCAGACCTACAGGGTGGTATCAAGGGGGGCCTTACTACGAGCAGTACTTC.